Presented here are 19 T cell receptor beta chains from one specimen sequenced in a study of T cells in Graves' hyperthyroidism and ophthalmopathy. Researchers took RNA transcripts and amplified the TCR beta CDR3 regions from them. The HTBI set primed first-round TCR CDR3 RT-PCR. TCRdb recomputed calls from the multiplex PCR reads with MiXCR, one row per CDR3 protein. The sample comprises around 690,000 distinct CDR3 sequences, 15% to 20% of which are singletons, and roughly 15% rests with the top ten. The material sequenced was blood. The receptors come from a man aged 50-59 years with Graves' hyperthyroidism.

J is TRBJ1-5 and V is TRBV7-6; D gene ambiguous. The CDR3 contains 15 residues. Looked up from germline, CDR1 is SGHVS and CDR2 is FNYEAQ. V was shortened by 1 base and J by 2 bases, with 9 bases between the two germline ends. As DNA, the CDR3 is TGTGCCAGCAGCTTAGAACATAGGGGCAATCAGCCCCAGCATTTT. It is translated as CASSLEHRGNQPQHF.

This clonotype was counted a few times. This may be a read error, as it is one base from a much larger clone. The genes are TRBV28 and TRBJ2-3, with D possibly being TRBD2 (7 bases). The CDR3 spans 15 residues. The germline CDR1 and CDR2 sequences are MDHEN and SYDVKM. DNA of the CDR3: TGTACCAGCACCAACCGACGGGGGGCAGCAGATACGCAGTATTTT. Protein: CTSTNRRGAADTQYF.

V gene TRBV7-9 combines with J gene TRBJ2-7; D is undetermined. The V end was cut by 8 bases, the J end by 3 bases, with 17 bases between. CDR3 length: 14 residues. Germline CDR1 is SEHNR and CDR2 is FQNEAQ (reference sequence). The CDR3 nucleotides read TGTGCCAGCGTCGGGCCCGGCCGGCTCTACGAGCAGTACTTC. Protein sequence: CASVGPGRLYEQYF.

This clonotype was seen ten or more times. This rearrangement joins TRBV28 to TRBJ2-7; no firm D call. From germline, CDR1 is MDHEN and CDR2 SYDVKM. The germline V and J ends were trimmed by 7 bases and 0 bases, with 10 bases remaining between them. This CDR3 has 13 amino acids. The CDR3 DNA reads TGTGCCAGCACACAGCGTTACTCCTACGAGCAGTACTTC. Protein: CASTQRYSYEQYF.

Ten or more counts support this clonotype. The chain is built from TRBV7-9 and TRBJ2-5; D remains unclear. Trimming stripped 6 bases from V and 3 bases from J, with 17 bases between. CDR1 and CDR2 (germline): SEHNR, FQNEAQ (reference sequence). This CDR3 contains 15 residues. Here the CDR3 reads CASRITPPAEETQYF. The CDR3 DNA is TGTGCCAGCAGGATTACTCCCCCGGCCGAAGAGACCCAGTACTTC.

The rearrangement uses TRBV20-1 and TRBJ1-2; 7 positions match TRBD1. Trimming cost V 6 bases and J 0 bases; bases outside gene matches: 7. CDR1 is DFQATT, CDR2 SNEGSKA, per germline (reference sequence). The CDR3 loop spans 14 amino acids. The CDR3 loop reads CSAKPGTANYGYTF. As DNA, the CDR3 is TGCAGTGCGAAACCCGGGACAGCTAACTATGGCTACACCTTC.

This clonotype was seen a few times. The V call is TRBV6-1, the J call TRBJ1-1; no clear D gene. CDR1 is MNHNS, CDR2 SASEGT, per germline. The V gene lost 6 bases and the J gene lost 3 bases, with 14 bases spanning the gap. The CDR3 is 14 amino acids. The CDR3 nucleotides read TGTGCCAGCAGCGAACTCGGGTTTGACACTGAAGCTTTCTTT. Residues: CASSELGFDTEAFF.

V usage is TRBV2 and J usage is TRBJ1-2, with D maybe TRBD1 (6 bases). From germline, CDR1 is SNHLY and CDR2 FYNNEI. The V end lost 10 bases, the J end lost 4 bases, and 22 bases lay between the germline ends. The CDR3 loop spans 15 amino acids. The CDR3 DNA follows: TGTGCCATCCCGGGGTCCGGGACACAGTCCTATGGCTACACCTTC. Translated: CAIPGSGTQSYGYTF. The complete variable domain, with remaining parts taken from reference TRBV2 and TRBJ1-2, reads EPEVTQTPSHQVTQMGQEVILRCVPISNHLYFYWYRQILGQKVEFLVSFYNNEISEKSEIFDDQFSVERPDGSNFTLKIRSTKLEDSAMYFCAIPGSGTQSYGYTFGSGTRLTVV.

There are a few counts of this clonotype. The V and J genes are TRBV5-4 and TRBJ2-3; D might be TRBD1 (5 bases). The length of the CDR3 is 17 residues. Germline CDR1 SGHNT, CDR2 YYREEE (reference sequence). Trimming shortened V by 2 bases and J by 7 bases, and 23 bases separated the two germline ends. The CDR3: CASSFSDSARKTYTQYF. DNA of the CDR3: TGTGCCAGCAGCTTTAGTGACAGCGCTAGAAAAACATATACGCAGTATTTT.

This clonotype has a count of ten or more. The V and J genes are TRBV10-2 and TRBJ2-7; 9 nucleotides match TRBD1. This CDR3 comprises 15 residues. Germline-derived CDR1 and CDR2 are WSHSY and SAAADI. J gave up 7 bases and V 1 base, and 8 bases lay outside the gene matches. The CDR3 spells CASSEWRTGAQEQYF. The CDR3 bases are TGCGCCAGCAGTGAGTGGCGGACAGGGGCTCAAGAGCAGTACTTC.

This clonotype was recorded many times. The V gene is TRBV5-1, the J gene TRBJ2-7, with D uncertain. V was shortened by 4 bases and J by 0 bases, with 11 bases between the two germline ends. Looked up from germline, CDR1 is SGHRS and CDR2 is YFSETQ. The CDR3 is 14 residues long. The CDR3 DNA reads TGCGCCAGCAGCCCCCCGGAAGCCTCCTACGAGCAGTACTTC. Translation gives CASSPPEASYEQYF.

This clonotype was seen ten or more times. Here the CDR3 reads CASSLWSGRWGGPEFYEQYF. The CDR3 DNA reads TGTGCCAGCAGCTTATGGTCTGGGAGGTGGGGAGGTCCCGAGTTCTACGAGCAGTACTTC. This chain connects TRBV7-8 to TRBJ2-7, with TRBD2 as a possible D gene (6 bases). Looked up from germline, CDR1 is SGHVS and CDR2 is FQNEAQ. Trimming cost V 2 bases and J 3 bases, with 29 bases left between them. The CDR3 extends over 20 amino acids.

Many counts were recorded for this clonotype. This rearrangement joins TRBV27 to TRBJ2-3, with D possibly TRBD2 on 6 matching bases. This CDR3 contains 16 residues. From germline, CDR1 is MNHEY and CDR2 SMNVEV (reference sequence). V dropped 5 bases and J dropped 0 bases, with 15 bases sitting between them. The chain's CDR3 is CASSTLAKGSTDTQYF. The CDR3 DNA follows: TGTGCCAGCAGTACGCTAGCGAAAGGAAGCACAGATACGCAGTATTTT.

The J gene is TRBJ2-1, the V gene TRBV7-3; 8 bases are a match to TRBD2. The germline CDR1 and CDR2 sequences are SGHTA and FQGTGA. The CDR3 consists of 17 residues. The J segment lost 7 bases and the V segment lost 2 bases, leaving 13 bases of the junction unmatched. The CDR3 DNA reads TGTGCCAGCAGCTTAGTAGCAGCCCCGGGAGGGCCTAATGAGCAGTTCTTC. This gives the protein CASSLVAAPGGPNEQFF.

The chain's CDR3 is CASSIGRANTGELFF. The CDR3 nucleotides read TGTGCCAGTAGTATCGGCAGGGCGAACACCGGGGAGCTGTTTTTT. The gene calls are TRBV19 and TRBJ2-2; maybe TRBD1 (5 bases). The germline V gene has CDR1 LNHDA and CDR2 SQIVND (reference sequence). Trimming stripped 3 bases from V and 0 bases from J, with 8 bases between. This CDR3 is 15 amino acids long.

At least ten counts were recorded for this clonotype. This rearrangement joins TRBV28 to TRBJ2-1; TRBD1 matches 10 bases. V shed 0 bases, J shed 5 bases, and the junction held 10 bases outside the gene matches. Germline CDR1 MDHEN, CDR2 SYDVKM. The CDR3 length is 18 residues. CDR3 nucleotides: TGTGCCAGCAGTTTATGGGAGACAGGGGGCGAGCAAAACAATGAGCAGTTCTTC. Translated: CASSLWETGGEQNNEQFF.

V is TRBV27 and J is TRBJ2-7, with D perhaps matching TRBD1 (6 bases). The V end was cut by 0 bases, the J end by 3 bases, with 12 bases between. The V gene's germline CDR1 is MNHEY and CDR2 SMNVEV (reference sequence). CDR3 length: 15 amino acids. As DNA, the CDR3 is TGTGCCAGCAGTTTATCGCGCAGGGGTGGCTACGAGCAGTACTTC. Amino acids: CASSLSRRGGYEQYF.

This clonotype was observed a few times. The J gene is TRBJ1-1, the V gene TRBV19; no definite D call. V lost 2 bases to trimming and J lost 0 bases, with 10 bases between them. The germline CDR1 and CDR2 sequences are LNHDA and SQIVND (reference sequence). This CDR3 has 15 residues. The CDR3 DNA is TGTGCCAGTAGTATACCTTCAGCAATGAACACTGAAGCTTTCTTT. This gives the protein CASSIPSAMNTEAFF.

The chain joins TRBV10-1 to TRBJ2-3; D call uncertain. The CDR3 totals 13 residues. Germline V gives CDR1 WNHNN, CDR2 SYGVQD (reference sequence). Trimming stripped 5 bases from V and 3 bases from J, with 9 bases between. CDR3: CASSSRQTDTQYF. The CDR3 DNA sequence: TGCGCCAGCAGTTCCCGTCAGACAGATACGCAGTATTTT.